A single sample is the source of the 7 T cell receptor beta chains below, sequenced in a study of shared clonotypes between healthy human individuals. Here immunoSEQ multiplex PCR was the method, and the copy in TCRdb shows in-frame clones only, minus some. The sample carries about 1.1 million clones, around 78% recorded once. The sequencing input was memory CD4+ T cells from PBMCs. Subset defined: CD45RA-negative fraction. These receptors came from a young man in good health. Some clones in this sample may be carry-over from other donors' samples.

This clone was counted a few times. This rearrangement joins TRBV18 to TRBJ2-5, with 13 positions matching TRBD2. Germline V gene data show CDR1 as KGHSH and CDR2 as LQKENI. The CDR3 extends over 15 amino acids. V trimming: 6 bases; J trimming: 3 bases; junction bases outside the gene matches: 4. CDR3 sequence: CASSRGTSGEETQYF. The CDR3 DNA is TGTGCCAGCTCCCGAGGGACTAGCGGGGAAGAGACCCAGTACTTC.

The chain combines TRBV30 with TRBJ1-1; possible D gene TRBD1, 5 bases. CDR1 GTSNPN and CDR2 SVGIG come from the germline V gene (reference sequence). CDR3 size: 12 residues. Trimming cost V 4 bases and J 7 bases, with 13 bases left between them. This CDR3 is CAWMGREDEAFF. CDR3 nucleotide sequence: TGTGCCTGGATGGGCAGGGAAGATGAAGCTTTCTTT.

This clone has at least ten counts. Other DNA sequences in this sample translate to the same CDR3. The genes are TRBV29-1 and TRBJ1-1; 7 nucleotides agree with TRBD1. Germline V gene data show CDR1 as SQVTM and CDR2 as ANQGSEA. The CDR3 spans 14 residues. V lost 4 bases to trimming and J lost 3 bases; unmatched junction nucleotides: 8. This CDR3 reads CSVAKGAADTEAFF. The CDR3 region has the DNA TGCAGCGTTGCCAAGGGGGCGGCTGACACTGAAGCTTTCTTT.

The rearrangement uses TRBV2 and TRBJ2-3; 11 bases map to TRBD2. V was pared by 7 bases and J by 3 bases, with 6 bases of the junction left unmatched. CDR3 length: 15 residues. From germline, CDR1 is SNHLY and CDR2 FYNNEI. CDR3 DNA sequence: TGTGCCAGCACGAGACTAGCGGGATCGACAGATACGCAGTATTTT. Protein: CASTRLAGSTDTQYF.

The count of this clone is one. This chain links TRBV18 with TRBJ2-7; tentatively, D is TRBD2 (6 bases). The CDR3 has 12 amino acids. Trimming cost V 3 bases and J 7 bases, with 10 bases left between them. CDR1 is KGHSH and CDR2 is LQKENI in the germline V gene. CDR3: CASSPTREEQYF. The CDR3 coding sequence is TGTGCCAGCTCACCGACCCGGGAGGAGCAGTACTTC.

The chain employs TRBV7-3 and TRBJ1-1, with D possibly being TRBD1 (5 bases). Germline V gene sequence: CDR1 SGHTA, CDR2 FQGTGA. Trimming removed 3 bases at V and 9 bases at J, with 14 bases between. The CDR3 runs 13 residues. The CDR3 region has the DNA TGTGCCAGCAGCTTCAACGCTGGGACTCAAGCTTTCTTT. It codes for CASSFNAGTQAFF.

This clone was counted a single time. This sequence may be a read error, since a much larger clone differs from it by one base. The gene calls are TRBV28 and TRBJ2-2, with 9 bases fitting TRBD1. Germline CDR1 reads MDHEN; CDR2 reads SYDVKM. There are 14 residues in the CDR3. V shed 6 bases, J shed 4 bases, and the junction held 3 bases outside the gene matches. The CDR3 is CASSRTGVTGELFF. In DNA form, the CDR3 reads TGTGCCAGCAGCCGGACAGGGGTCACCGGGGAGCTGTTTTTT.